The 4 T cell receptor beta chains below were found in one sample sequenced in a study of neurological immune-mediated disorders. MiXCR, run by TCRdb on the 5' RACE reads, gives a single entry per CDR3 protein. The sample has fewer than 25,000 distinct CDR3 sequences, more than 10% seen once. Material for sequencing was PBMCs. The receptor source for this set is a woman aged 55-75 years with HTLV-1-associated myelopathy (HAM/TSP).

This clonotype was seen ten or more times. This chain joins TRBV9 and TRBJ2-1; tentative D call: TRBD2 (6 bases). Germline V CDR1 and CDR2: SGDLS, YYNGEE. Trimming left V 4 bases short and J 3 bases short, with 14 bases between. The CDR3 sequence is 15 residues long. The CDR3 bases are TGTGCCAGCAGCCCCCCACCGGGACTCTACAATGAGCAGTTCTTC. This encodes CASSPPPGLYNEQFF. The full variable domain, rest sourced from reference TRBV9 and TRBJ2-1, is DSGVTQTPKHLITATGQRVTLRCSPRSGDLSVYWYQQSLDQGLQFLIQYYNGEERAKGNILERFSAQQFPDLHSELNLSSLELGDSALYFCASSPPPGLYNEQFFGPGTRLTVL.

At least ten counts were recorded for this clonotype. V and J are TRBV7-2 and TRBJ2-1; no clear D gene. The V gene's germline CDR1 is SGHTA and CDR2 FQGNSA. The V end lost 3 bases, the J end lost 5 bases, and 11 bases lay between the germline ends. CDR3 length: 14 residues. CDR3 residues: CASSLTRFNNEQFF. As DNA, the CDR3 is TGTGCCAGCAGCTTGACCAGGTTTAACAATGAGCAGTTCTTC.

This clonotype is labeled medium-sized. This chain connects TRBV29-1 to TRBJ1-1; D gene unclear. This CDR3 comprises 12 residues. Trimming cost V 4 bases and J 3 bases, with 9 bases left between them. In germline, CDR1 is SQVTM, CDR2 ANQGSEA. This CDR3 is CSVVVVDTEAFF. DNA for the CDR3: TGCAGCGTTGTGGTGGTAGACACTGAAGCTTTCTTT.

This clonotype showed up many times. The rearrangement uses TRBV10-3 and TRBJ2-5; unclear D gene. Germline CDR1 reads ENHRY; CDR2 reads SYGVKD. This CDR3 contains 13 residues. Between the trimmed V and J ends, which lost 4 bases and 5 bases, there was a span of 11 bases. CDR3 loop: CAISVRVEETQYF. CDR3 coding DNA: TGTGCCATCAGTGTAAGGGTGGAGGAGACCCAGTACTTC.